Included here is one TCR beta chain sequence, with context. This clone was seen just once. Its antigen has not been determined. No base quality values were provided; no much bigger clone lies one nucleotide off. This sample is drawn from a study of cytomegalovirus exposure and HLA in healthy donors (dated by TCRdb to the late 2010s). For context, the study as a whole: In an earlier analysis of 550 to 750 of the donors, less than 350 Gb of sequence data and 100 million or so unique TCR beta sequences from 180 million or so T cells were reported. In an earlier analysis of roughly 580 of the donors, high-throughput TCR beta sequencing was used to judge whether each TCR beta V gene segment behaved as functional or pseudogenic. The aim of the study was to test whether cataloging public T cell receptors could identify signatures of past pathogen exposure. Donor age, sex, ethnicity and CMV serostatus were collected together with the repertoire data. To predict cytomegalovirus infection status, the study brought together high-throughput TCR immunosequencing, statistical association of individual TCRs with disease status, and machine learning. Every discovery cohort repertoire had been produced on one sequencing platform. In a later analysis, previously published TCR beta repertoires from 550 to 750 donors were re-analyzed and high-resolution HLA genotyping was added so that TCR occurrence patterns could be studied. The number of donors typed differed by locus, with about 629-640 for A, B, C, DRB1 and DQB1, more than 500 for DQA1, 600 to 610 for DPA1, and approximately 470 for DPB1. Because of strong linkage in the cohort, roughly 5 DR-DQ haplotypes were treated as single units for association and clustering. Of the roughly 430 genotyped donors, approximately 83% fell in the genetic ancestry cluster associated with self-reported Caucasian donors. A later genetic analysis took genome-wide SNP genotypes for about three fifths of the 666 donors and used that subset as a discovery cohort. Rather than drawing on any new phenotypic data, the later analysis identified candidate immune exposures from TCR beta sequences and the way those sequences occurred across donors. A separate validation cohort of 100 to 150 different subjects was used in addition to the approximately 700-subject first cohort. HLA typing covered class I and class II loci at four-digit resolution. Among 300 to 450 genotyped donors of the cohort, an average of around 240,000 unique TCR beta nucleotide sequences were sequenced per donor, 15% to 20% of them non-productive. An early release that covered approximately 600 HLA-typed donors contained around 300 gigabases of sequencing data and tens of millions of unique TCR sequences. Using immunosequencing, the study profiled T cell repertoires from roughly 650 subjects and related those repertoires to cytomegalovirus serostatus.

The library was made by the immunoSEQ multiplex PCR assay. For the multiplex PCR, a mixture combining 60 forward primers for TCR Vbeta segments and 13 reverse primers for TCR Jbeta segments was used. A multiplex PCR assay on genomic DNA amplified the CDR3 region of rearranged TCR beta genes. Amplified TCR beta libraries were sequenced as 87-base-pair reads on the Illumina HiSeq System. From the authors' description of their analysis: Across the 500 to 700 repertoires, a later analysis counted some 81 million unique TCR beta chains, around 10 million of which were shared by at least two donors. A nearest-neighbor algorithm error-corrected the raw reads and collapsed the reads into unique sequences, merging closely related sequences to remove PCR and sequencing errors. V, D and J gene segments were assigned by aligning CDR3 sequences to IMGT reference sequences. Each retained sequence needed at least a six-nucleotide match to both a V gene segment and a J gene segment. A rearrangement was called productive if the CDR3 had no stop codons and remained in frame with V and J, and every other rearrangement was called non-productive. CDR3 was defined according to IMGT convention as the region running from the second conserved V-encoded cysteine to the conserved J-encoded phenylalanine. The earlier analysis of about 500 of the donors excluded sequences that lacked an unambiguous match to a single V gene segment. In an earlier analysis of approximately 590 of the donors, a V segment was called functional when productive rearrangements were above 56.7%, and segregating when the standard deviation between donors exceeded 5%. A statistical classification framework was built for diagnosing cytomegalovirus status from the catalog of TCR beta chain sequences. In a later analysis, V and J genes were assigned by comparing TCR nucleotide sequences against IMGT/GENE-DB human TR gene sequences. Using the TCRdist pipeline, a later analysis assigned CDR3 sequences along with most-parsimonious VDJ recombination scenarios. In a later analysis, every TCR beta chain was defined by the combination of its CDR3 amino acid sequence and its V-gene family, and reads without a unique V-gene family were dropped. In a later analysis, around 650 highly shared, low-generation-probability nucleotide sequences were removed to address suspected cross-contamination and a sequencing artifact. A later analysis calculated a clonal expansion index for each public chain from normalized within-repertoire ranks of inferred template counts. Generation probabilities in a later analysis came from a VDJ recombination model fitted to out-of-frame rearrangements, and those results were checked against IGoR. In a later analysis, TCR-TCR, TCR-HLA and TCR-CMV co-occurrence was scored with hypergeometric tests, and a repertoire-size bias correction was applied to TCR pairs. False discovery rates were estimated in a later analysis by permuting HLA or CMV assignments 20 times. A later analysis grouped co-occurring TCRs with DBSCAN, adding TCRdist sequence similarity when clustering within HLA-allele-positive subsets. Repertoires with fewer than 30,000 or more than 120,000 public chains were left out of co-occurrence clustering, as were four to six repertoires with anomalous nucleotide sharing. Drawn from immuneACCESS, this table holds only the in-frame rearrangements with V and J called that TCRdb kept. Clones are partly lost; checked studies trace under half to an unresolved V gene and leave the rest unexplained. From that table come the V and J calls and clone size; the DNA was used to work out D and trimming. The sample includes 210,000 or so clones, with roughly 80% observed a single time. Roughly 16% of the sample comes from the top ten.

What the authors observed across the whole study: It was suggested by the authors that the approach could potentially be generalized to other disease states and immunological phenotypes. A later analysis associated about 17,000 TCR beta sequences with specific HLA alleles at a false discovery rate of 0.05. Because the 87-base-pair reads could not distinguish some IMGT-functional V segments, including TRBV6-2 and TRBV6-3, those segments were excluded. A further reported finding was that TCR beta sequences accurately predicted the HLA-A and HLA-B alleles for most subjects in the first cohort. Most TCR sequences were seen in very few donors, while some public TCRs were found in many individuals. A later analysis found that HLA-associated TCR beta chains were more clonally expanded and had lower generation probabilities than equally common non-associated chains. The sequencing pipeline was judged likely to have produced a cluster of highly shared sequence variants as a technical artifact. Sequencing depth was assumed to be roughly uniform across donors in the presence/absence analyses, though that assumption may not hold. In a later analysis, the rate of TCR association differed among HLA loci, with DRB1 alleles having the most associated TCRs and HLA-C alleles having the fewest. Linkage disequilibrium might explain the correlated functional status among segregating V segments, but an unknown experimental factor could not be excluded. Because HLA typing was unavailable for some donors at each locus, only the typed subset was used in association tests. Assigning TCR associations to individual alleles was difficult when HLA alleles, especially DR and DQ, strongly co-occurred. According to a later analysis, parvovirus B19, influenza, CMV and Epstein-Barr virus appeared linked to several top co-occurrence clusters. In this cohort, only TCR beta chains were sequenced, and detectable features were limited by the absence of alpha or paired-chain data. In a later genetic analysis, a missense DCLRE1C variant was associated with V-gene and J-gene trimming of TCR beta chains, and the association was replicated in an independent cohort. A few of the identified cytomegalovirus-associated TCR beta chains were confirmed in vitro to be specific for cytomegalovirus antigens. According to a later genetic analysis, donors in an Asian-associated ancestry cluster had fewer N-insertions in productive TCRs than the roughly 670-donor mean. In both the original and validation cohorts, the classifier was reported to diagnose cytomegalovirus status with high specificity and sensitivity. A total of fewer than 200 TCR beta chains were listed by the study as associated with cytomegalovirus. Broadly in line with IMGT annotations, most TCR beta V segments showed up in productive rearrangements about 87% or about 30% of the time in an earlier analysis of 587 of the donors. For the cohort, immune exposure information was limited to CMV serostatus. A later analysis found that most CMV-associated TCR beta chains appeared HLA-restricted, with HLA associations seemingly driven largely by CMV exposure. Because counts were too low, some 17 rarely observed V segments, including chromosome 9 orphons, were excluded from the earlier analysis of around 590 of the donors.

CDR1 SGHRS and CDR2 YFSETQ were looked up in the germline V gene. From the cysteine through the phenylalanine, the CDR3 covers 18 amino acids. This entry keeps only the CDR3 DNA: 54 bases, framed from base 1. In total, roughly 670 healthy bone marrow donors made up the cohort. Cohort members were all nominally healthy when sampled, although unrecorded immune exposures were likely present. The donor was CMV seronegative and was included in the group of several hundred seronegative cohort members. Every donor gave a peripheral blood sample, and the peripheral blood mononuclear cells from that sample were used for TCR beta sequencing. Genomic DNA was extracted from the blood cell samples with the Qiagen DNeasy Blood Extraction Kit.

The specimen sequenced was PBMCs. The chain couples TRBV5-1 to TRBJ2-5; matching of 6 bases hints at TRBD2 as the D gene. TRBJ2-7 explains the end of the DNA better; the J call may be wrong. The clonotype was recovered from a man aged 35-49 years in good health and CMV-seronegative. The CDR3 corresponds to CASSLHAQGGNMKNEQYF. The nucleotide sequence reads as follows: TGCGCCAGCAGCTTGCATGCCCAGGGCGGGAATATGAAGAACGAGCAGTACTTC.